The 21 T cell receptor beta chains reported below all come from one sample, sequenced in a study of blood T cells in healthy people across ages. It was with a sample-barcoded 5' primer and a J-beta primer mix that a second PCR of roughly 7 to 12 cycles was run. In TCRdb, the 5' RACE reads were re-called with MiXCR into one record per CDR3 protein. The sample carries some 1.4 million distinct CDR3 sequences, roughly 45% recorded once. Sequencing input: blood. The receptors were gathered from a young woman in good health.

This clonotype was counted a few times. This rearrangement joins TRBV4-1 to TRBJ2-3; 12 positions match TRBD2. CDR1 is MGHRA, CDR2 YSYEKL, per germline. This CDR3 is built from 17 residues. With V trimmed by 3 bases and J by 2 bases, 6 bases remained unmatched. The CDR3 DNA sequence: TGCGCCAGCAGCCAGGAGACTAGCGGGGGTCACACAGATACGCAGTATTTT. Protein product: CASSQETSGGHTDTQYF.

The rearrangement joins TRBV6-5 to TRBJ2-4; D remains unclear. There are 17 residues in the CDR3. Germline V CDR1 and CDR2: MNHEY, SVGAGI. Trimming took 0 bases from V and 0 from J, leaving 12 bases between them. CDR3 in amino acids: CASSYSILDLAKNIQYF. The CDR3 DNA is TGTGCCAGCAGTTACTCGATTCTGGATCTAGCCAAAAACATTCAGTACTTC.

The chain uses TRBV11-2 and TRBJ2-4; 9 bases fit TRBD1. The J call may be wrong; the DNA end is better matched by TRBJ2-7. The CDR3 runs 15 residues. In germline, CDR1 is SGHAT, CDR2 FQNNGV. The CDR3 DNA reads as TGTGCCAGCAGCCCAGACGGGGGGACAGGGACCGAGCAGTACTTC. It codes for CASSPDGGTGTEQYF.

J is TRBJ1-1 and V is TRBV5-1, with D possibly being TRBD1 (6 bases). The CDR3 totals 17 residues. CDR1 and CDR2 from the germline V gene are SGHRS and YFSETQ. V lost 5 bases and J 3 bases, leaving 23 bases between the germline ends. CDR3 DNA sequence: TGCGCCAGCAGGGCCTCGGCCGCAGGGGCCTACTACACTGAAGCTTTCTTT. Amino acid sequence: CASRASAAGAYYTEAFF.

The chain is built from TRBV12-3 or TRBV12-4 and TRBJ1-2; D possibly corresponds to TRBD1 (5 bases). The CDR3 consists of 15 residues. The ends were cut back, 5 bases at V and 0 bases at J, with 13 bases in the middle. CDR3: CASSGRQSPNYGYTF. The DNA of the CDR3 is TGTGCCAGCAGTGGGCGACAGTCTCCTAACTATGGCTACACCTTC.

This clonotype showed up just a few times. The chain uses TRBV12-3 or TRBV12-4 and TRBJ2-4; unclear D gene. The V gene lost 6 bases and the J gene lost 8 bases, with 11 bases spanning the gap. The CDR3 covers 12 residues. The CDR3 nucleotides are TGTGCCAGCAGCCCAGAAGGCGACATTCAGTACTTC. It translates to CASSPEGDIQYF.

In this sample, this clonotype turned up once. The J gene is TRBJ2-1, the V gene TRBV5-5, with 9 nucleotides matching TRBD1. The CDR3 is made up of 14 amino acids. J lost 7 bases, V lost 7 bases, and 9 bases had no gene match. Germline V lookup: CDR1 SGHKS, CDR2 YYEKEE (reference sequence). The CDR3 protein is CASGRDRAENEQFF. The CDR3 region has the DNA TGTGCCAGCGGCCGGGACAGGGCGGAGAATGAGCAGTTCTTC.

The rearrangement joins TRBV20-1 to TRBJ2-1; possible D gene TRBD1, 7 bases. The CDR3 is 13 residues long. Germline V CDR1 and CDR2: DFQATT, SNEGSKA (reference sequence). The V end was cut by 3 bases, the J end by 10 bases, with 16 bases between. CDR3 nucleotide sequence: TGCAGTGCTAGTACAGGGGACTCCTACGAGCAGTTCTTC. Its protein product is CSASTGDSYEQFF.

This clonotype was picked up a small number of times. The J gene is TRBJ1-1, the V gene TRBV7-2; D not resolved. CDR1 and CDR2 from the germline V gene are SGHTA and FQGNSA. The length of the CDR3 is 13 residues. The V gene lost 2 bases and the J gene lost 9 bases, with 13 bases spanning the gap. The CDR3 spells CASSLRPGRQAFF. In DNA, the CDR3 is TGTGCCAGCAGCTTACGCCCGGGCAGACAAGCTTTCTTT.

The chain couples TRBV3-1 to TRBJ2-5, with D possibly being TRBD1 or TRBD2 (6 bases each). CDR1 LGHDT and CDR2 YNNKEL come from the germline V gene (reference sequence). The length of the CDR3 is 14 residues. The V gene lost 3 bases and the J gene lost 4 bases, with 12 bases spanning the gap. The CDR3 protein is CASSQPEGGETQYF. CDR3 coding DNA: TGTGCCAGCAGCCAGCCAGAGGGGGGAGAGACCCAGTACTTC.

The J gene is TRBJ2-3, the V gene TRBV6-6, with 9 bases aligning to TRBD2. Germline-derived CDR1 and CDR2 are MNHNY and SVGAGI (reference sequence). The CDR3 runs 17 residues. The V segment lost 2 bases and the J segment 8 bases; nucleotides outside the gene matches: 14. DNA for the CDR3: TGTGCCAGCAGTTACGGGGTAGCGGGGGAAATTTTGGCTACGCAGTATTTT. Amino acids: CASSYGVAGEILATQYF.

This clonotype has ten or more counts. V gene TRBV29-1 combines with J gene TRBJ2-3, with 7 bases aligning to TRBD2. After removal of 7 bases from V and 1 base from J, the junction contained 8 bases not matched to a gene. The CDR3 length is 14 residues. CDR1 and CDR2 (germline): SQVTM, ANQGSEA. CDR3 region: CSAPGAGGTDTQYF. The CDR3 DNA is TGCAGCGCCCCCGGGGCGGGAGGCACAGATACGCAGTATTTT.

This chain joins TRBV4-2 and TRBJ2-2; tentatively, D is TRBD1 (6 bases). Per the germline V gene, CDR1 is LGHNA and CDR2 is YNFKEQ. There are 18 residues in the CDR3. The V end lost 0 bases, the J end lost 2 bases, and 16 bases lay between the germline ends. CDR3 region: CASSQEGIGTTNTGELFF. In DNA, the CDR3 is TGTGCCAGCAGCCAAGAAGGCATAGGGACAACCAACACCGGGGAGCTGTTTTTT.

The chain employs TRBV28 and TRBJ2-5, with 10 bases identical to TRBD1. The CDR3 spans 16 residues. J was trimmed by 11 bases and V by 3 bases; bases with no gene match: 15. Looked up from germline, CDR1 is MDHEN and CDR2 is SYDVKM. The DNA of the CDR3 is TGTGCCAGCAGTTTCCGCCCCGGGACAGGGGCCTGGGAGCAGTACTTC. Residues: CASSFRPGTGAWEQYF.

This clonotype has a handful of counts. J is TRBJ2-1 and V is TRBV20-1; 7 positions match TRBD1. CDR1 and CDR2 (germline): DFQATT, SNEGSKA (reference sequence). V shed 5 bases, J shed 4 bases, and the junction held 8 bases outside the gene matches. The CDR3 length is 14 residues. The DNA for the CDR3 is TGCAGTGCTCCGACAGGGTGGGTTTACAATGAGCAGTTCTTC. Protein product: CSAPTGWVYNEQFF.

This clonotype was observed many times. The V call is TRBV3-1, the J call TRBJ2-7; 9 positions match TRBD2. The CDR3 covers 16 residues. V lost 1 base and J lost 3; bases outside the gene matches: 7. CDR1 is LGHDT and CDR2 is YNNKEL in the germline V gene (reference sequence). CDR3 coding DNA: TGTGCCAGCAGCCAAGGGATTAGCGGGAGAAACTACGAGCAGTACTTC. Amino acids: CASSQGISGRNYEQYF.

The CDR3 DNA reads as TGCGCCAGCGGCGAGGGGACAGAATATAGCAATCAGCCCCAGCATTTT. Protein product: CASGEGTEYSNQPQHF. The chain joins TRBV5-1 to TRBJ1-5; 7 nucleotides match TRBD1. The CDR3 runs to 16 residues. The germline V gene has CDR1 SGHRS and CDR2 YFSETQ. V was pared by 7 bases and J by 0 bases, with 10 bases of the junction left unmatched.

This clonotype turned up a few times. The chain links TRBV6-6 to TRBJ2-7, with D perhaps being TRBD1 or TRBD2 (5 bases each). The CDR3 runs to 15 residues. Germline V lookup: CDR1 MNHNY, CDR2 SVGAGI (reference sequence). V was clipped by 5 bases and J by 3 bases, with 17 bases between them. The DNA of the CDR3 is TGTGCCAGCAGTCTACTGGGGGATAACTACTACGAGCAGTACTTC. Protein: CASSLLGDNYYEQYF.

This chain joins TRBV7-9 and TRBJ1-2; TRBD1 aligns across 8 bases. V lost 0 bases, J lost 8 bases, and 5 bases stayed unmatched. In germline, CDR1 is SEHNR, CDR2 FQNEAQ (reference sequence). This CDR3 region has 14 residues. As DNA, the CDR3 is TGTGCCAGCAGCTTAGCTGGACAGGGAGGCGGCTACACCTTC. Its translation is CASSLAGQGGGYTF.

J is TRBJ2-7 and V is TRBV4-2, with 7 positions matching TRBD1. CDR3 length equals 16 residues. Trimming removed 1 base from V and 4 bases from J; junction bases left unmatched: 10. The V gene's germline CDR1 is LGHNA and CDR2 YNFKEQ. The CDR3 nucleotides read TGTGCCAGCAGCCAAGCCCAGTCGGGACAGAAGTACGAGCAGTACTTC. It is translated as CASSQAQSGQKYEQYF.

In this sample, this clonotype turned up a few times. This rearrangement joins TRBV29-1 to TRBJ1-2; TRBD1 might be the D (6 bases). The CDR3 has 15 residues. Per the germline V gene, CDR1 is SQVTM and CDR2 is ANQGSEA. Trimming left V 0 bases short and J 2 bases short, with 13 bases between. CDR3 DNA sequence: TGCAGCGTTGAAGATAGGGGGGTAGGGAACTATGGCTACACCTTC. Amino acid sequence: CSVEDRGVGNYGYTF. Full variable domain (remainder filled in from reference TRBV29-1 and TRBJ1-2): SAVISQKPSRDICQRGTSLTIQCQVDSQVTMMFWYRQQPGQSLTLIATANQGSEATYESGFVIDKFPISRPNLTFSTLTVSNMSPEDSSIYLCSVEDRGVGNYGYTFGSGTRLTVV.